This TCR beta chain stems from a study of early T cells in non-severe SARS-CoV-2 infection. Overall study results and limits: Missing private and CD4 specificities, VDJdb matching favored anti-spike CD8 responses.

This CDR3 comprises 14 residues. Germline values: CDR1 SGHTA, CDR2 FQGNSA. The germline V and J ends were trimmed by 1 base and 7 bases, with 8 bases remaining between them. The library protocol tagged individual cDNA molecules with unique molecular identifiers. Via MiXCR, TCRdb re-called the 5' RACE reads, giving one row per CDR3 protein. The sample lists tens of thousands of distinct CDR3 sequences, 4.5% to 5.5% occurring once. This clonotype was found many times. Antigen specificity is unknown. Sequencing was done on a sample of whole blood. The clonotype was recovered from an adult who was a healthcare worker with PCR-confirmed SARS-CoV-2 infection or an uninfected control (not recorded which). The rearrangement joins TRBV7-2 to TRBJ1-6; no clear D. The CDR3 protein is CASSLVGNNSPLHF. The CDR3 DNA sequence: TGTGCCAGCAGCTTAGTAGGGAACAATTCACCCCTCCACTTT. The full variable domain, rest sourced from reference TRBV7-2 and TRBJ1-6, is GAGVSQSPSNKVTEKGKDVELRCDPISGHTALYWYRQSLGQGLEFLIYFQGNSAPDKSGLPSDRFSAERTGGSVSTLTIQRTQQEDSAVYLCASSLVGNNSPLHFGNGTRLTVT.